The clone carrying this TCR beta chain was counted only a few times. Antigen specificity is unknown. This sample is drawn from a study of T cells after posttransplantation cyclophosphamide. General study results and limits: TRB clonality was highly associated with recipient CMV seropositivity and reactivation. Tissue-infiltrating T cells from skin or gut overlapped little with blood T cells. Later post-transplant blood repertoires were often dominated by donor CD8+ memory clones.

The CDR3 sequence is 13 residues long. Per germline, CDR1 MNHEY and CDR2 SVGAGI. This related bone marrow graft donor gave peripheral blood on the day of marrow donation. TCRdb's table, derived via immunoSEQ multiplex PCR, lists solely in-frame clones and lacks some. The specimen gives about 33,000 clones without singletons; the ten biggest hold roughly 1.3%. The sequencing input was PBMCs. The origin of this receptor is a girl aged 5 to 17 in good health, CMV-negative, and a related stem cell transplant donor. The chain recombines TRBV6-5 with TRBJ2-5, with 7 nucleotides matching TRBD1. TRBJ2-7 matches the DNA end more closely, so the J call is doubtful. The CDR3 DNA reads TGTGCCAGCCAAACAGGGGCGCGATACGAGCAGTACTTC. Its translation is CASQTGARYEQYF.